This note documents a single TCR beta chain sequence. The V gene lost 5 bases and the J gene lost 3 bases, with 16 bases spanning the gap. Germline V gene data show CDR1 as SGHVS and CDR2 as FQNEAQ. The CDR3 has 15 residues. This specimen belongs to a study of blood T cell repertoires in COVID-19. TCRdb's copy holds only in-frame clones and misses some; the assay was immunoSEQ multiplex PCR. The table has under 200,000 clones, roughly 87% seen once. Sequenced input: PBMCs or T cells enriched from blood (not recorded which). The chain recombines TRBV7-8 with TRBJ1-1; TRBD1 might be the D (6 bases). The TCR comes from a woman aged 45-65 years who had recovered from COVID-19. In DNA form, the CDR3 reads TGTGCCAGCAGCCCTGGGGGCTACAGGGACACTGAAGCTTTCTTT. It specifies CASSPGGYRDTEAFF.